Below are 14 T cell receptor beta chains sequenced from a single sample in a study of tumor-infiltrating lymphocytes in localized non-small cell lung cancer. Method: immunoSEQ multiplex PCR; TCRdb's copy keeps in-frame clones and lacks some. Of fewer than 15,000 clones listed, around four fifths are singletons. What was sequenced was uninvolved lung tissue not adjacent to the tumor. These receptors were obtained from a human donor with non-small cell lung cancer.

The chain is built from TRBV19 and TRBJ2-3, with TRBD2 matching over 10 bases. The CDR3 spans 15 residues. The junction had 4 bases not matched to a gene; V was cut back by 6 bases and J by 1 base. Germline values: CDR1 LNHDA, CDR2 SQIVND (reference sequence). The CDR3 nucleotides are TGTGCCAGTAGCGCCCTAGCGGGGGGCACAGATACGCAGTATTTT. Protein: CASSALAGGTDTQYF.

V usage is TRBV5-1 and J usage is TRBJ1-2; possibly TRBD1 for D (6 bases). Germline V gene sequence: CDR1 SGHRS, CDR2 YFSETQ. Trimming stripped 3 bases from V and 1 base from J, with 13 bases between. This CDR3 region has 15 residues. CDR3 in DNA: TGCGCCAGCAGCTCTAACAGGGAAGATAACTATGGCTACACCTTC. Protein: CASSSNREDNYGYTF.

Written as DNA, the CDR3 is TGTGCCAGCACTAGCGGGGGGCCCCCAGATACGCAGTATTTT. This translates into CASTSGGPPDTQYF. The chain joins TRBV19 to TRBJ2-3; 12 bases line up with TRBD2. Per germline, CDR1 LNHDA and CDR2 SQIVND (reference sequence). V lost 9 bases and J lost 4; bases outside the gene matches: 5. There are 14 residues in the CDR3.

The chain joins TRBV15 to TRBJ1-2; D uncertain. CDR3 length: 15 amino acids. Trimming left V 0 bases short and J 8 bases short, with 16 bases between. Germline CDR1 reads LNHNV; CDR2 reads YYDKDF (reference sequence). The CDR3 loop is CATSRDLWGHEGYTF. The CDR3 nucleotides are TGTGCCACCAGCAGAGATCTGTGGGGTCACGAGGGCTACACCTTC.

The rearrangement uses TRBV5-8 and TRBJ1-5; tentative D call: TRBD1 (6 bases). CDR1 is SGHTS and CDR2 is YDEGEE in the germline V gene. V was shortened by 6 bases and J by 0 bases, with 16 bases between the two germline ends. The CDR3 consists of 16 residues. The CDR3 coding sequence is TGTGCCAGCATCCTGGAGGGGGGTGGTAGCAATCAGCCCCAGCATTTT. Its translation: CASILEGGGSNQPQHF. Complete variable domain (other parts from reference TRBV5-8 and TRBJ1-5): EAGVTQSPTHLIKTRGQQATLRCSPISGHTSVYWYQQALGLGLQFLLWYDEGEERNRGNFPPRFSGRQFPNYSSELNVNALELEDSALYLCASILEGGGSNQPQHFGDGTRLSIL.

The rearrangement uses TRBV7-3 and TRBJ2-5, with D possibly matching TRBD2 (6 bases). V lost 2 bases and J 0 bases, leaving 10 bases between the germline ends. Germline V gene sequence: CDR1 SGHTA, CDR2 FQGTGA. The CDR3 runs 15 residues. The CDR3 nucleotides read TGTGCCAGCAGCTTAGGGGCTAGCGACCAAGAGACCCAGTACTTC. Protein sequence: CASSLGASDQETQYF.

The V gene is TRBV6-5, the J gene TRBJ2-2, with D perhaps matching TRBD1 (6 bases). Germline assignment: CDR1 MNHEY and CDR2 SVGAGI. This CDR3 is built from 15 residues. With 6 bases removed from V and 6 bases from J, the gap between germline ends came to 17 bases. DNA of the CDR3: TGTGCCAGCAGACTACAGGGATCTGGGGCCGGGGAGCTGTTTTTT. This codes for CASRLQGSGAGELFF.

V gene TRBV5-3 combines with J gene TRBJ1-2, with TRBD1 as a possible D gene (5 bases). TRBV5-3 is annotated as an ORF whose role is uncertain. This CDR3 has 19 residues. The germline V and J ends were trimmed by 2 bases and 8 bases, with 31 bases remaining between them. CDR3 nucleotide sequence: TGTGCCAGAAGCTTTATAACATACGGCCGGGGACCCCATTTGACCGGCTACACCTTC. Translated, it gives CARSFITYGRGPHLTGYTF.

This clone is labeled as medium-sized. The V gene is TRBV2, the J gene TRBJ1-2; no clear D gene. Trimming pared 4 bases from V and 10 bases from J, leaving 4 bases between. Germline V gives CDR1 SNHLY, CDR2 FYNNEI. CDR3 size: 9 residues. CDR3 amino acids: CASSGHYTF. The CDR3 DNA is TGTGCCAGCAGTGGACACTACACCTTC.

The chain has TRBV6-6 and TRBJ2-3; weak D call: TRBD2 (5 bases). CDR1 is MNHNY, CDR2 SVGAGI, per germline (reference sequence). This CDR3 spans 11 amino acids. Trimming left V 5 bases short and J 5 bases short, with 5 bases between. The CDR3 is CASSTRDTQYF. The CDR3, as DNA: TGTGCCAGCAGTACTAGAGATACGCAGTATTTT.

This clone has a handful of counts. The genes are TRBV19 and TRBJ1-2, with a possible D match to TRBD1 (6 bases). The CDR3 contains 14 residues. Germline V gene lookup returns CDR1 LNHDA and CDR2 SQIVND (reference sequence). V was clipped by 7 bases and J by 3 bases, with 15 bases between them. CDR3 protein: CASTASDRDYGYTF. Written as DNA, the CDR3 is TGTGCCAGTACCGCCTCGGACAGAGACTATGGCTACACCTTC.

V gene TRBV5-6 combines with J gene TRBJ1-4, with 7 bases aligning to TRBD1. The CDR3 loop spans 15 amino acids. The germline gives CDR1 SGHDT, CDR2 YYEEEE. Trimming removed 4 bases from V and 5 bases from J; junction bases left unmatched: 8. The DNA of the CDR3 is TGTGCCAGCAGCGGCAGGGGGGCCCCGAATGAAAAACTGTTTTTT. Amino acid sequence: CASSGRGAPNEKLFF.

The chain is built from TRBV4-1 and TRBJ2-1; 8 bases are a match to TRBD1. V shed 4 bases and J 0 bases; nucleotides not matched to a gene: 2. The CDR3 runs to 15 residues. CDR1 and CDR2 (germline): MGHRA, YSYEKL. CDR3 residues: CASSPGQGSYNEQFF. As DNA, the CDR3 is TGCGCCAGCAGCCCCGGACAGGGCTCCTACAATGAGCAGTTCTTC.

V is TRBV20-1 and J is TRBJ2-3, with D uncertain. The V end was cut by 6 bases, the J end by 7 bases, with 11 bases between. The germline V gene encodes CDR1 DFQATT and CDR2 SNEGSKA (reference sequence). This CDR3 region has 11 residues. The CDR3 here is CSAPDLNTQYF. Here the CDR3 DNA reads TGCAGTGCGCCCGACTTGAATACGCAGTATTTT.